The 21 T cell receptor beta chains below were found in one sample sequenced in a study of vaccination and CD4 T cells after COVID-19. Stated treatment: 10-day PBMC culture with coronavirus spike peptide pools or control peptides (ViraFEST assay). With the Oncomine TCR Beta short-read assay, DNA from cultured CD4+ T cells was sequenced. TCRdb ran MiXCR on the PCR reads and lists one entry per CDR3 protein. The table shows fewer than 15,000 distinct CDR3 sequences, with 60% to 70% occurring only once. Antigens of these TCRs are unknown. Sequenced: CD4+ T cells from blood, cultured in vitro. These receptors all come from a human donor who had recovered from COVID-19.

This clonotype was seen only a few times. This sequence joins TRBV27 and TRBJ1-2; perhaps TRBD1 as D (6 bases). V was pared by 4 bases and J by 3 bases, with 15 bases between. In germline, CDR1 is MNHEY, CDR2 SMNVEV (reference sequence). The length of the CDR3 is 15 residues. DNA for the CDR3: TGTGCCAGCAGTTCCCTCCTACAGGGTGACTATGGCTACACCTTC. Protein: CASSSLLQGDYGYTF.

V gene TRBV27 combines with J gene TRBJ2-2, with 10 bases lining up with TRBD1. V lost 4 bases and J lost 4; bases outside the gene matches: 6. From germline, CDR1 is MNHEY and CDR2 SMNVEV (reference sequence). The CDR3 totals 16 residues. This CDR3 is CASSWAGTGVTGELFF. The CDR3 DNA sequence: TGTGCCAGCAGTTGGGCCGGGACAGGGGTCACCGGGGAGCTGTTTTTT.

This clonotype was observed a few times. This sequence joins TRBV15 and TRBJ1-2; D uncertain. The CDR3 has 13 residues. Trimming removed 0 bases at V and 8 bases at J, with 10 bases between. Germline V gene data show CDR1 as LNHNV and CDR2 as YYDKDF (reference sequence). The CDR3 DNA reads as TGTGCCACCAGCAGAGAGACGGTGCCCGGCTACACCTTC. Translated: CATSRETVPGYTF. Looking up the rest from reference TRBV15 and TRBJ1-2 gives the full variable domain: DAMVIQNPRYQVTQFGKPVTLSCSQTLNHNVMYWYQQKSSQAPKLLFHYYDKDFNNEADTPDNFQSRRPNTSFCFLDIRSPGLGDTAMYLCATSRETVPGYTFGSGTRLTVV.

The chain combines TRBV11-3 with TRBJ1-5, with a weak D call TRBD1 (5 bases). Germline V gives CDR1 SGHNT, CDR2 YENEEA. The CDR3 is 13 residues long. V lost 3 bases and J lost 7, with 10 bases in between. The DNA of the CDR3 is TGTGCCAGCAGCTTCGACAGTAACCAGCCCCAGCATTTT. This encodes CASSFDSNQPQHF. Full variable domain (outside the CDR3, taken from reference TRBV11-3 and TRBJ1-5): EAGVVQSPRYKIIEKKQPVAFWCNPISGHNTLYWYLQNLGQGPELLIRYENEEAVDDSQLPKDRFSAERLKGVDSTLKIQPAELGDSAVYLCASSFDSNQPQHFGDGTRLSIL.

This chain's CDR3 is CSARENTEAFF. For the CDR3, the DNA is TGCAGTGCTAGGGAGAACACTGAAGCTTTCTTT. J is TRBJ1-1 and V is TRBV20-1, with D hard to call. Germline-derived CDR1 and CDR2 are DFQATT and SNEGSKA (reference sequence). This CDR3 has 11 residues. V was cut by 3 bases and J by 1 base, with 3 bases left in between.

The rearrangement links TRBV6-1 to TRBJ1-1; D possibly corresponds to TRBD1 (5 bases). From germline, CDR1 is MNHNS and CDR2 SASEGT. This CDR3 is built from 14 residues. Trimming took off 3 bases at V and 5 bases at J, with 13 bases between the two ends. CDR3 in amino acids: CASSETWGGTEAFF. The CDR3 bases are TGTGCCAGCAGTGAGACATGGGGCGGGACTGAAGCTTTCTTT.

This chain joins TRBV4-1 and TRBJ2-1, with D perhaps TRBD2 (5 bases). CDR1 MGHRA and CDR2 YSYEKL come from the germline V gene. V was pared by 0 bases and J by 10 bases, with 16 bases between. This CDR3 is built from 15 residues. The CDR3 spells CASSQERTVAREQFF. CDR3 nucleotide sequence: TGCGCCAGCAGCCAAGAAAGAACTGTAGCGCGGGAGCAGTTCTTC.

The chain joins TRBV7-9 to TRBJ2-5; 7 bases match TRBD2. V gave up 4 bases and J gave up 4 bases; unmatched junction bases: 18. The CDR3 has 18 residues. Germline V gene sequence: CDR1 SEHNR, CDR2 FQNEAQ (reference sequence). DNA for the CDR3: TGTGCCAGCAGCTCGACGCGACAAGCGGGAACTTGGTTAGAGACCCAGTACTTC. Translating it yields CASSSTRQAGTWLETQYF.

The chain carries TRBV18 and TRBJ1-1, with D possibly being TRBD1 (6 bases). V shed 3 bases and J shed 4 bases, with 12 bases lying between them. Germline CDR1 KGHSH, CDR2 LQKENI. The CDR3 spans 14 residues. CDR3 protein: CASSPQRQVTEAFF. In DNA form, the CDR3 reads TGTGCCAGCTCACCTCAAAGACAGGTCACTGAAGCTTTCTTT. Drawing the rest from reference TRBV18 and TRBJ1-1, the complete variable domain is NAGVMQNPRHLVRRRGQEARLRCSPMKGHSHVYWYRQLPEEGLKFMVYLQKENIIDESGMPKERFSAEFPKEGPSILRIQQVVRGDSAAYFCASSPQRQVTEAFFGQGTRLTVV.

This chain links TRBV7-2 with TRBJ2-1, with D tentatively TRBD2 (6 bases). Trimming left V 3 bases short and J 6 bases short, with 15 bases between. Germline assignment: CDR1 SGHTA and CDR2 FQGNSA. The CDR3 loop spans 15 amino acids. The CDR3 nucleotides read TGTGCCAGCAGCTTGAGTGCGGGACGGGTCAATGAGCAGTTCTTC. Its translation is CASSLSAGRVNEQFF.

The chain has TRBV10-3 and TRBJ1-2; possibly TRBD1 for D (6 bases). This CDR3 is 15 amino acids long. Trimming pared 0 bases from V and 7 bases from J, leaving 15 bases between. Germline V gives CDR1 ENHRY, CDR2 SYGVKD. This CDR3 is CAISESLDSSSGYTF. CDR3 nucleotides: TGTGCCATCAGTGAGTCCCTGGACAGTTCTTCTGGCTACACCTTC.

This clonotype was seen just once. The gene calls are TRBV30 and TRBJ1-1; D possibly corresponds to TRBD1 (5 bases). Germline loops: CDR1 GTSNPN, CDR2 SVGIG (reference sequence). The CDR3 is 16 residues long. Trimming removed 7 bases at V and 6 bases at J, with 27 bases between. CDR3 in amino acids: CAFIRSNHRRAAEAFF. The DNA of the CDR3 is TGTGCCTTCATCAGGAGCAATCACCGCAGGGCGGCTGAAGCTTTCTTT.

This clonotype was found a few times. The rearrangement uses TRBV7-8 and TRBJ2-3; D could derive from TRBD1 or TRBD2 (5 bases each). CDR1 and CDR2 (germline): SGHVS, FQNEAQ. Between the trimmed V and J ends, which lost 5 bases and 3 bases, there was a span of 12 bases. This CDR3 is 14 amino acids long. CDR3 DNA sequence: TGTGCCAGCAGCCCGGGGACGGGGACAGATACGCAGTATTTT. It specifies CASSPGTGTDTQYF.

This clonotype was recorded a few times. In DNA form, the CDR3 reads TGTGCCAGCAGCCGCGTAAGTGGCACTGAAGCTTTCTTT. Its translation: CASSRVSGTEAFF. The genes are TRBV6-1 and TRBJ1-1, with D hard to call. The CDR3 has 13 amino acids. The V end was cut by 6 bases, the J end by 4 bases, with 12 bases between. Germline CDR1 reads MNHNS; CDR2 reads SASEGT.

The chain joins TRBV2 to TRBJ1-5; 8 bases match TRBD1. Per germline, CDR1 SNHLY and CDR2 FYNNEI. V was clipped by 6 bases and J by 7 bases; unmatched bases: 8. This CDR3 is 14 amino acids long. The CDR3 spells CASRTGVANQPQHF. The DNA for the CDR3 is TGTGCCAGCAGGACAGGGGTGGCAAACCAGCCCCAGCATTTT. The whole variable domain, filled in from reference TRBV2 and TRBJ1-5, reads EPEVTQTPSHQVTQMGQEVILRCVPISNHLYFYWYRQILGQKVEFLVSFYNNEISEKSEIFDDQFSVERPDGSNFTLKIRSTKLEDSAMYFCASRTGVANQPQHFGDGTRLSIL.

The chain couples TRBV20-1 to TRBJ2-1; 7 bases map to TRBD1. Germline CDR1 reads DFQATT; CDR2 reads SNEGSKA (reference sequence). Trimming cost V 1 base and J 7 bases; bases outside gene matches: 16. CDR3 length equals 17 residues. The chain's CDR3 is CSARAALLGGRGNEQFF. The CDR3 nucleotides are TGCAGTGCTAGAGCTGCCCTTCTAGGGGGCCGCGGGAATGAGCAGTTCTTC.

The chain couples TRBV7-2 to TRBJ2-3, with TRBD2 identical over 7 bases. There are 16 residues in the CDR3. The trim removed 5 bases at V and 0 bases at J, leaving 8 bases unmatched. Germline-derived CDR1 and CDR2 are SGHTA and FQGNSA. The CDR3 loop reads CASSPGGQGSTDTQYF. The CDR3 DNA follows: TGTGCCAGCAGCCCGGGGGGTCAGGGCAGCACAGATACGCAGTATTTT. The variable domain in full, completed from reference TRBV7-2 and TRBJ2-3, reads GAGVSQSPSNKVTEKGKDVELRCDPISGHTALYWYRQSLGQGLEFLIYFQGNSAPDKSGLPSDRFSAERTGGSVSTLTIQRTQQEDSAVYLCASSPGGQGSTDTQYFGPGTRLTVL.

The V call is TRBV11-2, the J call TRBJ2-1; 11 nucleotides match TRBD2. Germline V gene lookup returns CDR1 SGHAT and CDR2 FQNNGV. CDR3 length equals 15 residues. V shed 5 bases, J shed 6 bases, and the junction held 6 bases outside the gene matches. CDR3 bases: TGTGCCAGCAGCCCACTTAGCGGGAGGGCCAATGAGCAGTTCTTC. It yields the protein CASSPLSGRANEQFF. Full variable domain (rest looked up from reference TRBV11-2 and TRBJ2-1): EAGVAQSPRYKIIEKRQSVAFWCNPISGHATLYWYQQILGQGPKLLIQFQNNGVVDDSQLPKDRFSAERLKGVDSTLKIQPAKLEDSAVYLCASSPLSGRANEQFFGPGTRLTVL.

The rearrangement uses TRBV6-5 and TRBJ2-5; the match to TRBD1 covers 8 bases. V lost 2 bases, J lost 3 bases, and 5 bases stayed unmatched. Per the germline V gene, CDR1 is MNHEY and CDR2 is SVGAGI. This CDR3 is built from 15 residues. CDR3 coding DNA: TGTGCCAGCAGTTACACCGCGACAGGGGAAGAGACCCAGTACTTC. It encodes CASSYTATGEETQYF.

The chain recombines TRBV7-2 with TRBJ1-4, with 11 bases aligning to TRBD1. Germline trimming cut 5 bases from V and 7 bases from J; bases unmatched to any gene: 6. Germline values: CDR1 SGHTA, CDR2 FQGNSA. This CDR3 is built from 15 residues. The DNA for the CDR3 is TGTGCCAGCAGCCGAGGACAGGGGGCTGGTGAAAAACTGTTTTTT. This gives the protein CASSRGQGAGEKLFF.

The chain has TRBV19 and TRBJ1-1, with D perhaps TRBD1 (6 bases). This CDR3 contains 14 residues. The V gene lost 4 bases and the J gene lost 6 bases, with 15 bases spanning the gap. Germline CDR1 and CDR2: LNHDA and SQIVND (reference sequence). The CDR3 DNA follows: TGTGCCAGTAGTAGCGACAGGAGGGACCCTGAAGCTTTCTTT. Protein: CASSSDRRDPEAFF. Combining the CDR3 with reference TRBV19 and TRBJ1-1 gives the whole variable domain DGGITQSPKYLFRKEGQNVTLSCEQNLNHDAMYWYRQDPGQGLRLIYYSQIVNDFQKGDIAEGYSVSREKKESFPLTVTSAQKNPTAFYLCASSSDRRDPEAFFGQGTRLTVV.